Below are 30 T cell receptor beta chains sequenced from a single sample in a study of cytomegalovirus exposure and HLA in healthy donors. Libraries were prepared by immunoSEQ multiplex PCR; TCRdb keeps only in-frame clonotypes and omits some of them. Altogether more than 35,000 clones are present, around 93% being singletons, with the ten largest covering 3.3%. The sequenced sample consisted of PBMCs. These receptors came from a man aged 18 to 35 in good health and CMV-seronegative.

V and J are TRBV25-1 and TRBJ1-1; D call uncertain. The CDR3 consists of 14 residues. Trimming stripped 1 base from V and 7 bases from J, with 13 bases between. Germline V lookup: CDR1 MGHDK, CDR2 SYGVNS. The CDR3 DNA reads as TGTGCCAGCAGTGAATTGAGGGATGGCGGTGAAGCTTTCTTT. This sequence encodes CASSELRDGGEAFF. Variable domain in full (rest from reference TRBV25-1 and TRBJ1-1): EADIYQTPRYLVIGTGKKITLECSQTMGHDKMYWYQQDPGMELHLIHYSYGVNSTEKGDLSSESTVSRIRTEHFPLTLESARPSHTSQYLCASSELRDGGEAFFGQGTRLTVV.

V gene TRBV19 combines with J gene TRBJ1-1; D is possibly TRBD1 (6 bases). The germline gives CDR1 LNHDA, CDR2 SQIVND (reference sequence). V lost 7 bases and J 6 bases, leaving 15 bases between the germline ends. This CDR3 comprises 13 residues. CDR3 nucleotides: TGTGCCAGTATGAGAGGGGGTGGTCCTGAAGCTTTCTTT. Amino acid sequence: CASMRGGGPEAFF. Together with reference TRBV19 and TRBJ1-1, the CDR3 gives the full variable domain: DGGITQSPKYLFRKEGQNVTLSCEQNLNHDAMYWYRQDPGQGLRLIYYSQIVNDFQKGDIAEGYSVSREKKESFPLTVTSAQKNPTAFYLCASMRGGGPEAFFGQGTRLTVV.

The V call is TRBV5-1, the J call TRBJ1-1; 8 bases line up with TRBD1. J lost 4 bases, V lost 4 bases, and 9 bases had no gene match. CDR3 length: 15 residues. The V gene's germline CDR1 is SGHRS and CDR2 YFSETQ. Here the CDR3 DNA reads TGCGCCAGCAGCCTAACCCTGACAGGGGCCACTGAAGCTTTCTTT. It specifies CASSLTLTGATEAFF.

V is TRBV7-6 and J is TRBJ2-2; TRBD1 aligns across 10 bases. Germline lookup yields CDR1 SGHVS and CDR2 FNYEAQ. The length of the CDR3 is 14 residues. Trimming removed 3 bases from V and 6 bases from J; junction bases left unmatched: 1. The CDR3 region has the DNA TGTGCCAGCAGCTTGGGGACAGGGGCCGGGGAGCTGTTTTTT. Protein sequence: CASSLGTGAGELFF.

This clone was seen once. V and J are TRBV19 and TRBJ2-2; weak D call: TRBD2 (5 bases). CDR3 length: 15 residues. V lost 1 base and J lost 4, with 10 bases in between. Looked up from germline, CDR1 is LNHDA and CDR2 is SQIVND (reference sequence). CDR3 loop: CASSIVAGGTGELFF. CDR3 bases: TGTGCCAGTAGTATAGTGGCGGGCGGCACCGGGGAGCTGTTTTTT.

This clone was observed once. The rearrangement links TRBV5-1 to TRBJ2-1; perhaps TRBD1 as D (6 bases). The CDR3 runs to 13 residues. Germline loops: CDR1 SGHRS, CDR2 YFSETQ. Trimming took off 1 base at V and 7 bases at J, with 9 bases between the two ends. The CDR3 is CASSLRQGNEQFF. Here the CDR3 DNA reads TGCGCCAGCAGCTTGCGGCAGGGGAATGAGCAGTTCTTC.

The chain is built from TRBV28 and TRBJ1-1; TRBD1 is a possible D gene (5 bases). With 8 bases removed from V and 10 bases from J, the gap between germline ends came to 17 bases. This CDR3 is built from 12 residues. From germline, CDR1 is MDHEN and CDR2 SYDVKM. The CDR3: CASQTPRGGAFF. The CDR3 DNA is TGTGCCAGCCAAACCCCTCGGGGGGGAGCTTTCTTT.

This clone was seen a handful of times. The chain joins TRBV28 to TRBJ2-1; 7 nucleotides match TRBD1. Per the germline V gene, CDR1 is MDHEN and CDR2 is SYDVKM. The CDR3 runs 14 residues. V was pared by 9 bases and J by 1 base, with 6 bases of the junction left unmatched. In DNA form, the CDR3 reads TGTGCCAGGATCAGGGGGTCGTCCTACAATGAGCAGTTCTTC. Translating it yields CARIRGSSYNEQFF.

The chain is built from TRBV2 and TRBJ2-1; TRBD1 matches at 9 bases. The V and J ends lost 8 bases and 15 bases, in that order; junction bases with no gene match: 8. Germline values: CDR1 SNHLY, CDR2 FYNNEI. The CDR3 length is 11 residues. The CDR3 loop is CASWLTGQGFF. The CDR3 nucleotides read TGTGCCAGCTGGTTAACGGGACAGGGGTTCTTC.

The chain employs TRBV5-1 and TRBJ1-1; 9 bases match TRBD1. V was clipped by 4 bases and J by 1 base; unmatched bases: 5. CDR1 is SGHRS and CDR2 is YFSETQ in the germline V gene. The CDR3 covers 15 residues. CDR3 sequence: CASSIQGQGNTEAFF. Here the CDR3 DNA reads TGCGCCAGCAGCATACAGGGACAGGGGAACACTGAAGCTTTCTTT.

V is TRBV27 and J is TRBJ2-7; D gene uncertain. The germline CDR1 and CDR2 sequences are MNHEY and SMNVEV (reference sequence). V lost 2 bases, J lost 2 bases, and 7 bases lay in between. The CDR3 length is 13 residues. In DNA, the CDR3 is TGTGCCAGCAGTTTAACCCTAGCCTACGAGCAGTACTTC. It specifies CASSLTLAYEQYF.

The J gene is TRBJ2-7, the V gene TRBV2; tentative D call: TRBD2 (6 bases). Germline CDR1 and CDR2: SNHLY and FYNNEI. Deletions cut 6 bases from V and 4 bases from J, with 13 bases between. The CDR3 length is 13 residues. CDR3 nucleotide sequence: TGTGCCAGCAGACGGGACTGGAGTTACGAGCAGTACTTC. This sequence encodes CASRRDWSYEQYF.

This sequence joins TRBV19 and TRBJ1-5; D not resolved. V dropped 3 bases and J dropped 3 bases, with 12 bases sitting between them. This CDR3 is 15 amino acids long. The germline V gene has CDR1 LNHDA and CDR2 SQIVND (reference sequence). CDR3 DNA sequence: TGTGCCAGTAGTATTATTTCCCAGGACAATCAGCCCCAGCATTTT. This encodes CASSIISQDNQPQHF.

In its sample, this clone was seen once. The gene calls are TRBV5-8 and TRBJ1-1; D is perhaps TRBD1 (6 bases). Looked up from germline, CDR1 is SGHTS and CDR2 is YDEGEE. The CDR3 sequence is 12 residues long. The V gene lost 2 bases and the J gene lost 11 bases, with 13 bases spanning the gap. CDR3 bases: TGTGCCAGCAGCTTCGGTACAGGGTGGGCTTTCTTT. Its protein product is CASSFGTGWAFF.

The chain combines TRBV18 with TRBJ2-7, with D unresolved. This CDR3 region has 14 residues. V was trimmed by 3 bases and J by 1 base, leaving 10 bases between them. Germline values: CDR1 KGHSH, CDR2 LQKENI. The CDR3 reads CASSPTATSYEQYF. The CDR3 DNA reads as TGTGCCAGCTCACCTACCGCAACTTCCTACGAGCAGTACTTC.

This chain uses TRBV28 with TRBJ1-2; 8 bases are shared with TRBD1. Trimming at V came to 4 bases and at J to 4 bases, leaving 11 bases not matched to a gene. CDR3 length: 16 amino acids. Germline V lookup: CDR1 MDHEN, CDR2 SYDVKM. CDR3 loop: CASSSPRQGLSYGYTF. In DNA, the CDR3 is TGTGCCAGCAGTTCCCCGCGACAGGGGCTATCCTATGGCTACACCTTC.

The CDR3 loop reads CASSKGHGTGGAGQEQYF. The CDR3 DNA is TGTGCCAGCAGCAAAGGTCACGGGACAGGGGGCGCAGGCCAGGAGCAGTACTTC. The rearrangement joins TRBV21-1 to TRBJ2-7; TRBD1 is the table's D call, not checked against the DNA. TRBV21-1 is tagged as a pseudogene. This CDR3 comprises 18 residues.

V usage is TRBV2 and J usage is TRBJ1-3, with 8 bases fitting TRBD1. Germline assignment: CDR1 SNHLY and CDR2 FYNNEI. This CDR3 has 14 amino acids. V was pared by 7 bases and J by 8 bases, with 10 bases of the junction left unmatched. CDR3 amino acids: CASMGLQGVYTIYF. As DNA, the CDR3 is TGTGCCAGCATGGGGTTACAGGGGGTATACACCATATATTTT.

The rearrangement joins TRBV6-5 to TRBJ1-2; D remains unclear. Between the trimmed V and J ends, which lost 0 bases and 8 bases, there was a span of 10 bases. The germline V gene has CDR1 MNHEY and CDR2 SVGAGI. This CDR3 contains 13 residues. This chain's CDR3 is CASSYSGAGGYTF. The DNA of the CDR3 is TGTGCCAGCAGTTACTCGGGAGCCGGGGGCTACACCTTC.

The gene calls are TRBV5-6 and TRBJ1-1, with TRBD1 as a possible D gene (5 bases). V was clipped by 4 bases and J by 1 base, with 14 bases between them. The CDR3 is 15 amino acids. Looked up from germline, CDR1 is SGHDT and CDR2 is YYEEEE. The CDR3 DNA reads as TGTGCCAGCAGCGCCAGACAGCGCTCGAACACTGAAGCTTTCTTT. Translation gives CASSARQRSNTEAFF.

The gene calls are TRBV6-5 and TRBJ1-5, with 7 bases identical to TRBD1. Per the germline V gene, CDR1 is MNHEY and CDR2 is SVGAGI. CDR3 size: 13 residues. Trimming took 8 bases from V and 4 from J; bases not matched to a gene: 5. CDR3: CASRDRVNQPQHF. The DNA of the CDR3 is TGTGCCAGCCGCGACAGGGTAAATCAGCCCCAGCATTTT.

The chain joins TRBV9 to TRBJ2-1; D remains ambiguous. This CDR3 is 12 amino acids long. Trimming removed 3 bases at V and 8 bases at J, with 9 bases between. Germline assignment: CDR1 SGDLS and CDR2 YYNGEE. This CDR3 is CASSAPSDEQFF. CDR3 DNA sequence: TGTGCCAGCAGCGCACCCTCAGATGAGCAGTTCTTC.

V and J are TRBV9 and TRBJ2-7; 9 bases align to TRBD2. Trimming removed 4 bases from V and 1 base from J; junction bases left unmatched: 6. The germline V gene has CDR1 SGDLS and CDR2 YYNGEE. The CDR3 consists of 15 residues. CDR3 protein: CASSPLAGASYEQYF. CDR3 sequence (DNA): TGTGCCAGCAGCCCCTTAGCGGGAGCGTCCTACGAGCAGTACTTC.

CDR3 protein: CASSYQGQGLWEQYF. CDR3 DNA sequence: TGTGCCAGCAGCTACCAGGGACAGGGGCTTTGGGAGCAGTACTTC. V usage is TRBV11-2 and J usage is TRBJ2-7, with TRBD1 matching 10 bases. Germline loops: CDR1 SGHAT, CDR2 FQNNGV. The CDR3 runs to 15 residues. The V segment lost 4 bases and the J segment 7 bases; nucleotides outside the gene matches: 10. Variable domain in full (rest from reference TRBV11-2 and TRBJ2-7): EAGVAQSPRYKIIEKRQSVAFWCNPISGHATLYWYQQILGQGPKLLIQFQNNGVVDDSQLPKDRFSAERLKGVDSTLKIQPAKLEDSAVYLCASSYQGQGLWEQYFGPGTRLTVT.

The CDR3 reads CARRSPGHLTHEQYF. CDR3 coding DNA: TGCGCCAGAAGGTCCCCGGGACACTTAACCCACGAGCAGTACTTC. The chain employs TRBV10-1 and TRBJ2-7; TRBD1 might be the D (6 bases). The germline gives CDR1 WNHNN, CDR2 SYGVQD (reference sequence). There are 15 residues in the CDR3. Trimming took off 9 bases at V and 5 bases at J, with 23 bases between the two ends.

This clone was seen once. The rearrangement links TRBV27 to TRBJ2-5, with 8 bases aligning to TRBD2. The CDR3 is made up of 16 amino acids. Germline CDR1 reads MNHEY; CDR2 reads SMNVEV (reference sequence). V lost 6 bases and J lost 5; bases outside the gene matches: 14. The CDR3 is CASSRIGGAGGETQYF. In DNA, the CDR3 is TGTGCCAGCAGCCGCATCGGGGGGGCCGGCGGGGAGACCCAGTACTTC.

The CDR3: CASSLNPTGGETQYF. Written as DNA, the CDR3 is TGCGCCAGCAGCTTAAATCCAACGGGTGGGGAGACCCAGTACTTC. The chain has TRBV5-1 and TRBJ2-5; D unclear. The CDR3 spans 15 residues. The V gene's germline CDR1 is SGHRS and CDR2 YFSETQ. Trimming pared 2 bases from V and 5 bases from J, leaving 16 bases between.

The rearrangement uses TRBV4-1 and TRBJ1-6; TRBD1 aligns across 10 bases. Germline CDR1 is MGHRA and CDR2 is YSYEKL. This CDR3 spans 16 amino acids. V gave up 0 bases and J gave up 7 bases; unmatched junction bases: 3. The CDR3 DNA is TGCGCCAGCAGCCAAGAACCGGGACAGGGGAATTCACCCCTCCACTTT. Its protein product is CASSQEPGQGNSPLHF.

This clone was detected only once. The chain joins TRBV2 to TRBJ1-1; 7 bases line up with TRBD1. The CDR3 is 16 amino acids. V trimming: 4 bases; J trimming: 3 bases; junction bases outside the gene matches: 11. Germline V CDR1 and CDR2: SNHLY, FYNNEI. The CDR3 DNA is TGTGCCAGCAGTGCCTACCCGACAGGGTGGTACACTGAAGCTTTCTTT. Its translation is CASSAYPTGWYTEAFF.

The rearrangement links TRBV6-5 to TRBJ2-1; 10 bases match TRBD2. Trimming removed 6 bases from V and 4 bases from J; junction bases left unmatched: 3. CDR3 length equals 14 residues. Looked up from germline, CDR1 is MNHEY and CDR2 is SVGAGI. This CDR3 is CASRSGGAYNEQFF. The CDR3 DNA is TGTGCCAGCAGAAGCGGGGGGGCTTACAATGAGCAGTTCTTC.